This T cell receptor beta chain comes out of a study of CD8 T cells in ankylosing spondylitis. This clonotype was found a few times. The antigen is undetermined. Generation of TCR beta libraries employed quantitative 5'-RACE incorporating molecular barcodes. Using its own MiXCR run on the 5' RACE reads, TCRdb lists one record per CDR3 protein. Of just over 350,000 distinct CDR3 sequences detected, 20% to 25% appear once; the ten largest clones hold over 10%. Germline V gene lookup returns CDR1 SQVTM and CDR2 ANQGSEA. The CDR3 length is 11 residues. The V gene lost 6 bases and the J gene lost 6 bases, with 9 bases spanning the gap. Whole-study findings and limits: Both synovial fluid and blood in reactive arthritis had previously been reported to carry some motif variants. A motif in TCR beta, a set of eight highly homologous variants, appeared characteristic of ankylosing spondylitis blood.

What was sequenced was blood, either unsorted or a sorted T cell fraction (not recorded which). The sequence came from a male donor with ankylosing spondylitis or in good health (not recorded which). The chain has TRBV29-1 and TRBJ2-1; tentative D call: TRBD2 (5 bases). This CDR3 is CSVGLFNEQFF. The CDR3, as DNA: TGCAGCGTCGGACTCTTCAATGAGCAGTTCTTC.